A selection of T cell receptor beta chains follows, all from one sample in a study of T cells in Graves' hyperthyroidism and ophthalmopathy. TCRdb used MiXCR to reprocess the multiplex PCR reads, holding one entry per CDR3 protein. The sample contains 490,000 or so distinct CDR3 sequences, roughly 22% of which appear only once. What was sequenced was blood. All receptors derive from a woman aged 70-85 years with Graves' ophthalmopathy. Both conserved end residues are part of each CDR3. A D gene is named only where the DNA matches it firmly. Size is omitted from some rows. Given values are once, few, many or a class for expanded clones.

>NA|NA|TRBJ2-7|TRBV14
CASSQGYGQYF
TGTGCCAGCAGCCAAGGTTACGGGCAGTACTTC
>NA|NA|TRBJ1-6|TRBV30
CAWSGRGNSPLRF
TGTGCCTGGAGTGGCAGGGGAAATTCACCCCTCCGCTTT
>TRBD1|few|TRBJ1-2|TRBV15
CATSRDRPGTAGYTF
TGTGCCACCAGCAGGGACCGTCCCGGGACAGCTGGCTACACCTTC
>TRBD2|few|TRBJ2-2|TRBV3-1
CASSHQGLAVTGELFF
TGTGCCAGCAGTCATCAAGGACTAGCGGTCACCGGGGAGCTGTTTTTT
>NA|NA|TRBJ1-2|TRBV3-1
CASSSGTGSGYTF
TGTGCCAGCAGCTCCGGGACCGGCAGTGGCTACACCTTC
>TRBD1|few|TRBJ1-6|TRBV6-6
CASSYPRGQGLNSPLHF
TGTGCCAGCAGTTACCCGCGGGGACAGGGTCTGAATTCACCCCTCCACTTT
>NA|NA|TRBJ2-6|TRBV7-2
CASSLTAPLSGANVLTF
TGTGCCAGCAGCCTGACGGCCCCACTTTCTGGGGCCAACGTCCTGACTTTC
>NA|few|TRBJ2-7|TRBV12-5
CASGRGLAYEQYF
TGTGCTAGTGGTCGGGGCCTTGCCTACGAGCAGTACTTC
>TRBD1|NA|TRBJ2-3|TRBV11-1
CASSLSRGLKDTQYF
TGTGCCAGCAGCTTAAGCAGGGGGCTCAAAGATACGCAGTATTTT
>TRBD1|NA|TRBJ2-2|TRBV19
CASRSQGASGELFF
TGTGCCAGCCGGAGCCAGGGGGCGTCCGGGGAGCTGTTTTTT
>NA|few|TRBJ1-1|TRBV5-5
CASSPHWRNTEAFF
TGTGCCAGCAGCCCACATTGGAGGAACACTGAAGCTTTCTTT
>NA|many|TRBJ2-3|TRBV28
CASSRETDTQYF
TGTGCCAGCAGCCGGGAGACAGATACGCAGTATTTT
>NA|few|TRBJ2-4|TRBV11-2
CASSLWGSWKNIQYF
TGTGCCAGCAGCTTATGGGGAAGTTGGAAAAACATTCAGTACTTC
>TRBD1|few|TRBJ2-1|TRBV6-1
CASHTGTEYNEQFF
TGTGCCAGCCATACCGGGACAGAGTACAATGAGCAGTTCTTC
>NA|many|TRBJ2-7|TRBV28
CASIIGGGEEQYF
TGTGCCAGCATCATTGGAGGGGGGGAAGAGCAGTACTTC
>NA|NA|TRBJ2-5|TRBV10-3
CAIGSASLVETQYF
TGTGCCATCGGTTCAGCTAGCCTGGTAGAGACCCAGTACTTC
>NA|few|TRBJ2-7|TRBV20-1
CSARDGSSYEQYF
TGCAGTGCTAGAGACGGGAGCAGCTACGAGCAGTACTTC
>NA|NA|TRBJ2-7|TRBV5-1
CASSGSGTYEQYF
TGCGCCAGCAGCGGTAGCGGAACCTACGAGCAGTACTTC
>NA|NA|TRBJ1-2|TRBV20-1
CSARVTVEAYGYTF
TGCAGTGCTAGGGTGACGGTGGAAGCCTATGGCTACACCTTC
>NA|many|TRBJ1-5|TRBV28
CASSHPQGLGTQPQHF
TGTGCCAGCAGTCATCCACAGGGCCTTGGAACTCAGCCCCAGCATTTT
>TRBD2|many|TRBJ2-1|TRBV12-3/TRBV12-4
CASTFGPGLAGVGEQFF
TGTGCCAGCACTTTCGGCCCCGGGTTAGCGGGAGTAGGTGAGCAGTTCTTC
>NA|NA|TRBJ2-1|TRBV7-2
CASSLDTNEQFF
TGTGCCAGCAGCTTAGATACCAATGAGCAGTTCTTC
>TRBD2|few|TRBJ2-7|TRBV6-2/TRBV6-3
CASSYALAGLSSYEQYF
TGTGCCAGCAGTTACGCACTAGCGGGCCTCTCCTCCTACGAGCAGTACTTC
>NA|few|TRBJ2-2|TRBV29-1
CSVDLGVGGELFF
TGCAGCGTTGACCTCGGGGTGGGGGGGGAGCTGTTTTTT
>NA|few|TRBJ2-7|TRBV6-1
CASSDWLDGQIYEQYF
TGTGCCAGCAGTGATTGGTTGGACGGACAAATCTACGAGCAGTACTTC
>NA|NA|TRBJ1-5|TRBV2
CASSNPPKGAPDRPQHF
TGTGCCAGCAGTAACCCACCAAAAGGGGCCCCTGATCGGCCCCAGCATTTT
>NA|few|TRBJ2-1|TRBV25-1
CATEVYNEQFF
TGTGCCACCGAAGTCTACAATGAGCAGTTCTTC
>NA|NA|TRBJ1-6|TRBV5-1
CASSPQSLYNSPLHF
TGCGCCAGCAGCCCGCAGTCTCTCTATAATTCACCCCTCCACTTT
>NA|NA|TRBJ1-2|TRBV19
CASSKRGQSSNYGYTF
TGTGCCAGTAGTAAACGCGGACAGTCGAGCAACTATGGCTACACCTTC
>NA|many|TRBJ1-1|TRBV3-1
CASSPFPGTEAFF
TGTGCCAGCAGCCCGTTCCCAGGGACTGAAGCTTTCTTT
>NA|many|TRBJ2-7|TRBV2
CASSELARTHEQYF
TGTGCCAGCAGTGAGTTAGCGAGGACCCACGAGCAGTACTTC
>NA|few|TRBJ2-1|TRBV6-2/TRBV6-3
CASSYAGMGISSNEQFF
TGTGCCAGCAGTTACGCGGGGATGGGTATTTCGAGCAATGAGCAGTTCTTC
>NA|NA|TRBJ2-7|TRBV28
CASSALPSESYEQYF
TGTGCCAGTAGTGCCCTCCCCTCGGAGTCGTACGAGCAGTACTTC
>TRBD1|many|TRBJ1-1|TRBV2
CASRGDRAGMNTEAFF
TGTGCCAGCAGGGGGGACAGGGCCGGCATGAACACTGAAGCTTTCTTT
>NA|NA|TRBJ2-1|TRBV7-9
CASSPLRFSYNEQFF
TGTGCCAGCAGCCCTCTGAGGTTCTCCTACAATGAGCAGTTCTTC
>NA|NA|TRBJ1-4|TRBV28
CASSIGGQTNEKLFF
TGTGCCAGCAGCATAGGAGGACAGACTAATGAAAAACTGTTTTTT
>NA|NA|TRBJ2-1|TRBV14
CASSQVWVPFNEQFF
TGTGCCAGCAGCCAAGTTTGGGTTCCCTTCAATGAGCAGTTCTTC
>NA|many|TRBJ2-5|TRBV20-1
CSALGTDQETQYF
TGCAGTGCCCTGGGGACCGATCAAGAGACCCAGTACTTC
>NA|NA|TRBJ2-4|TRBV10-1
CASSESRGRSAKNIQYF
TGCGCCAGCAGTGAGTCGCGGGGAAGGTCAGCCAAAAACATTCAGTACTTC
>TRBD2|NA|TRBJ2-1|TRBV9
CASSVGWAGGLNEQFF
TGTGCCAGCAGCGTAGGTTGGGCGGGAGGTCTCAATGAGCAGTTCTTC
>NA|NA|TRBJ1-6|TRBV3-1
CASSSGIGTAVDLHF
TGTGCCAGCAGTAGTGGGATAGGGACCGCGGTGGATCTCCACTTT
>NA|NA|TRBJ1-2|TRBV3-1
CASSQVREYGYTF
TGTGCCAGCAGCCAAGTCAGGGAATATGGCTACACCTTC
>TRBD1|many|TRBJ1-1|TRBV6-1
CASTRQGGTEAFF
TGTGCCAGCACAAGACAGGGAGGAACTGAAGCTTTCTTT
>NA|many|TRBJ2-5|TRBV7-2
CASSLLSLKTQYF
TGTGCCAGCAGCTTATTATCCCTGAAGACCCAGTACTTC
>TRBD1|NA|TRBJ2-7|TRBV6-1
CASSKRQGYEQYF
TGTGCCAGCAGTAAGAGACAGGGTTACGAGCAGTACTTC
>NA|NA|TRBJ1-2|TRBV19
CASSIGSGAGALGSYGYTF
TGTGCCAGTAGTATCGGTTCTGGGGCCGGGGCCCTCGGTAGCTATGGCTACACCTTC
>TRBD1|many|TRBJ1-2|TRBV28
CASSLGGDRGVYGYTF
TGTGCCAGCAGTTTGGGTGGAGACAGGGGGGTCTATGGCTACACCTTC
>NA|many|TRBJ1-2|TRBV11-2
CASRPQGNYGYTF
TGTGCCAGCAGGCCGCAGGGGAACTATGGCTACACCTTC
>NA|many|TRBJ2-7|TRBV3-1
CASGGQTETYEQYF
TGTGCCAGCGGGGGGCAGACAGAGACCTACGAGCAGTACTTC
>NA|NA|TRBJ2-3|TRBV19
CASSIRAGRTDTQYF
TGTGCCAGTAGTATACGGGCAGGGAGGACAGATACGCAGTATTTT
>NA|NA|TRBJ1-1|TRBV7-2
CASSLGLTGLNTEAFF
TGTGCCAGCAGCTTAGGATTGACAGGCTTGAACACTGAAGCTTTCTTT
>TRBD1|many|TRBJ1-2|TRBV12-3/TRBV12-4
CASRQGGGYTF
TGTGCCAGCAGACAGGGGGGGGGGTACACCTTC
>TRBD1|NA|TRBJ1-5|TRBV25-1
CASRRQGKGQPQHF
TGTGCCAGCAGAAGACAGGGGAAGGGTCAGCCCCAGCATTTT
>NA|many|TRBJ2-1|TRBV2
CASSEGLPGDEQFF
TGTGCCAGCAGTGAAGGGCTGCCCGGAGATGAGCAGTTCTTC
>NA|NA|TRBJ1-5|TRBV15
CATSQDRGRQPQHF
TGTGCCACCAGCCAAGACCGGGGCAGACAGCCCCAGCATTTT
>TRBD2|NA|TRBJ2-1|TRBV4-2
CASSQGQVKVAGNNEQFF
TGTGCCAGCAGCCAAGGGCAGGTAAAGGTAGCGGGAAACAATGAGCAGTTCTTC
>TRBD1|NA|TRBJ1-1|TRBV30
CAWDGTGPMRNTEAFF
TGTGCCTGGGACGGGACAGGGCCCATGAGGAACACTGAAGCTTTCTTT
>TRBD1|NA|TRBJ1-1|TRBV7-8
CASSARQGYTEAFF
TGTGCCAGCAGCGCCAGACAGGGATACACTGAAGCTTTCTTT
>TRBD2|NA|TRBJ2-1|TRBV2
CASRSGIWGEQFF
TGTGCCAGCAGGAGCGGGATTTGGGGTGAGCAGTTCTTC
>TRBD1|NA|TRBJ1-5|TRBV5-1
CASSLAGGEQPQHF
TGCGCCAGCAGCCTGGCAGGGGGGGAGCAGCCCCAGCATTTT